A single TCR beta chain is shown here with its context. Its antigen is unidentified. This table comes from immunoSEQ multiplex PCR, and its TCRdb copy is limited to in-frame clones, with some not included. The data hold tens of thousands of clones, with roughly 92% observed a single time. This sample stems from a study of cytomegalovirus exposure and HLA in healthy donors. Broader study findings: Usually a TCR sequence was rare, but some public TCRs were found in many donors. Specific recognition of CMV antigens was confirmed in vitro for a few chains (all CMV-associated). With high specificity and sensitivity, the classifier reportedly diagnosed cytomegalovirus status.

Per the germline V gene, CDR1 is MGHRA and CDR2 is YSYEKL. Trimming removed 4 bases from V and 8 bases from J; junction bases left unmatched: 4. The CDR3 has 14 amino acids. Sequenced input: PBMCs. This TCR came from a woman in her thirties in good health and CMV-seropositive. The chain combines TRBV4-1 with TRBJ2-1, with 11 bases that match TRBD1. CDR3 protein: CASSRGQGVDEQFF. The CDR3, as DNA: TGCGCCAGCAGCCGGGGACAGGGGGTGGATGAGCAGTTCTTC.